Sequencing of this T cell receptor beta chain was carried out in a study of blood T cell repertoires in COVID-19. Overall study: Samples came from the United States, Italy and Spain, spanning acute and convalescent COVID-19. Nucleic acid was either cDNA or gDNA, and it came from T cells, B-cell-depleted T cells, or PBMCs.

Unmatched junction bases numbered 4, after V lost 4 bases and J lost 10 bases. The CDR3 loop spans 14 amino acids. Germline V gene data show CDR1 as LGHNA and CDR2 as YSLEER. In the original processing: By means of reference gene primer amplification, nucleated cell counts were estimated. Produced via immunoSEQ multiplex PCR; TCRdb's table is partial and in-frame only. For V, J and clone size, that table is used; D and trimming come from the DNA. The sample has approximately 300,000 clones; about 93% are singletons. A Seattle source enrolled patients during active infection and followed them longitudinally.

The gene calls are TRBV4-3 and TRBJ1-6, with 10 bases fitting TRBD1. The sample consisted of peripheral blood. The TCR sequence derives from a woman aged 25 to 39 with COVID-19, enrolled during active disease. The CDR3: CASSLGQGLSPLHF. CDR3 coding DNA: TGCGCCAGCAGCCTGGGACAGGGGTTGTCACCCCTCCACTTT.